The rows below give T cell receptor beta chains drawn from one sample of a study of PD-1 blockade in classical Hodgkin lymphoma. The protocol was immunoSEQ multiplex PCR, while the TCRdb copy is restricted to in-frame clones and leaves out a portion. This sample has roughly 100,000 clones, with roughly 89% found just once. The sequenced sample was peripheral blood mononuclear cells (PBMCs), obtained before the fourth cycle of nivolumab. Every receptor here comes from a human donor with classical Hodgkin lymphoma. Each CDR3 is given without its conserved first and last residue. Fields, in order: V gene, D gene, CDR3 protein. The D gene is left open where the match is weak.

>TRBV27|TRBD1
ASSFYRGPDTQY
>TRBV11-2|NA
ASSLTGMNTEAF
>TRBV28|NA
ASRTRVYEQY
>TRBV6-6|TRBD1
ASRVGQVDTEAF
>TRBV18|NA
ASSPRQGWYEQY
>TRBV6-5|NA
ASSYSLSTYEQY
>TRBV4-3|NA
ASSQGDFFEAF
>TRBV21-1|NA
ASTNQEGSTSSYNEQF
>TRBV5-5|NA
ASSRRTDHTYGYT
>TRBV6-1|NA
ASSVLSGNTIY
>TRBV5-6|NA
ASSLVEGYEQY
>TRBV19|TRBD1
ASSIDRGRMSWLF
>TRBV5-1|NA
ASSLDGAQTEQY
>TRBV30|NA
AWSRGGISEAF
>TRBV27|NA
ASSFYNEQF
>TRBV7-9|NA
ASSLTGTDTQY
>TRBV2|TRBD1
ASIPQGAVNEQF
>TRBV5-5|NA
ASSTPSVPYEQY
>TRBV5-1|TRBD2
ASSFTSGTYNEQF
>TRBV7-9|TRBD1
ASSLAHRGYYNEQF
>TRBV28|NA
ASSPRQGGYEQY
>TRBV7-9|NA
ASSLGKGRGGQPQH
>TRBV6-6|NA
ASSSGAYNEQF
>TRBV4-1|NA
ASSLQGNSYEQY
>TRBV19|TRBD2
ASSFAYSGRAVIYEQY
>TRBV21-1|NA
ASSKVGKGHEQY
>TRBV4-1|NA
ASSQRFGSYEQY
>TRBV4-3|NA
ASSQVGAGYSSYGYT
>TRBV5-5|NA
ASSPRFPPFDPEAF
>TRBV27|TRBD2
ASSDPRTSGTNEQF
>TRBV7-2|NA
ASSLELQYEAF
>TRBV27|NA
ASSLIGDEQF
>TRBV5-4|NA
ASSLGEKLF
>TRBV11-2|TRBD1
ASSATGANQPQH
>TRBV30|NA
AWSVISKTLSSGANVLT
>TRBV6-5|NA
ASSYSNGGEQF
>TRBV28|TRBD1
ASSRTGVKTEAF
>TRBV7-7|NA
ASSPRPGAVIYEQY